A single sample is the source of the 18 T cell receptor beta chains below, sequenced in a study of vaccination effects on CD4 cells after COVID-19. Their target antigens are unknown. Produced via immunoSEQ multiplex PCR; TCRdb's table is partial and in-frame only. Of under 40,000 clones listed, 70% are singletons. Researchers isolated CD4+ T cells once approximately eleven days of culture had elapsed. The sequences come from CD4+ T cells from PBMCs cultured without peptide, collected before COVID-19 vaccination. The receptor set was obtained from a human donor who received a COVID-19 vaccine.

The chain has TRBV7-2 and TRBJ2-5, with a weak D call TRBD1 (5 bases). This CDR3 spans 13 amino acids. Trimming removed 7 bases at V and 2 bases at J, with 11 bases between. CDR1 and CDR2 from the germline V gene are SGHTA and FQGNSA. CDR3 sequence reads: CASTFDRQETQYF. The CDR3 bases are TGTGCCAGCACGTTCGACAGACAAGAGACCCAGTACTTC. The full variable domain, its missing parts supplied by reference TRBV7-2 and TRBJ2-5, is GAGVSQSPSNKVTEKGKDVELRCDPISGHTALYWYRQSLGQGLEFLIYFQGNSAPDKSGLPSDRFSAERTGGSVSTLTIQRTQQEDSAVYLCASTFDRQETQYFGPGTRLLVL.

The chain combines TRBV5-4 with TRBJ1-2; D gene uncertain. V was clipped by 1 base and J by 3 bases, with 10 bases between them. Per the germline V gene, CDR1 is SGHNT and CDR2 is YYREEE (reference sequence). The CDR3 extends over 14 amino acids. The CDR3 loop is CASSLTFADYGYTF. CDR3 nucleotide sequence: TGTGCCAGCAGCTTGACCTTTGCGGACTATGGCTACACCTTC.

The rearrangement uses TRBV5-5 and TRBJ1-1; D ambiguous. V was cut by 4 bases and J by 10 bases, with 20 bases left in between. Germline CDR1 is SGHKS and CDR2 is YYEKEE (reference sequence). The CDR3 spans 14 residues. The CDR3 sequence is CASSPGQVELGAFF. The CDR3 nucleotides are TGTGCCAGCAGCCCCGGTCAGGTCGAATTGGGAGCTTTCTTT.

This clone has just a few counts. The chain employs TRBV15 and TRBJ1-4; D unresolved. CDR1 and CDR2 (germline): LNHNV, YYDKDF (reference sequence). CDR3 size: 15 residues. V lost 1 base, J lost 0 bases, and 6 bases lay in between. The CDR3 nucleotides are TGTGCCACCAGCAGAGTAGGTACAACTAATGAAAAACTGTTTTTT. Translation: CATSRVGTTNEKLFF.

This chain joins TRBV5-1 and TRBJ2-5, with D possibly being TRBD2 (7 bases). This CDR3 spans 14 amino acids. From germline, CDR1 is SGHRS and CDR2 YFSETQ. The germline V and J ends were trimmed by 0 bases and 4 bases, with 10 bases remaining between them. The CDR3 coding sequence is TGCGCCAGCAGCTTGGGGGGGGGCCCAGAGACCCAGTACTTC. This gives the protein CASSLGGGPETQYF. The full variable domain, its missing parts supplied by reference TRBV5-1 and TRBJ2-5, is KAGVTQTPRYLIKTRGQQVTLSCSPISGHRSVSWYQQTPGQGLQFLFEYFSETQRNKGNFPGRFSGRQFSNSRSEMNVSTLELGDSALYLCASSLGGGPETQYFGPGTRLLVL.

The rearrangement links TRBV18 to TRBJ2-7; D gene unclear. This CDR3 has 14 residues. Germline V gene data show CDR1 as KGHSH and CDR2 as LQKENI. Trimming removed 2 bases at V and 3 bases at J, with 11 bases between. CDR3 nucleotides: TGTGCCAGCTCACCATATCATGGGGACTACGAGCAGTACTTC. Its translation is CASSPYHGDYEQYF.

This clone came up once. CDR3 amino acids: CASSPIKGRIQFSYEQYF. The CDR3 bases are TGTGCCAGCAGCCCAATCAAGGGGCGAATCCAATTCTCCTACGAGCAGTACTTC. The chain combines TRBV11-2 with TRBJ2-5, with D perhaps TRBD1 (5 bases). With the DNA end fitting TRBJ2-7 better, the J assignment may be wrong. The CDR3 covers 18 residues. The germline CDR1 and CDR2 sequences are SGHAT and FQNNGV.

The chain links TRBV5-1 to TRBJ2-5; 8 positions match TRBD2. The CDR3 sequence is 15 residues long. The germline gives CDR1 SGHRS, CDR2 YFSETQ. The V gene end was trimmed by 4 bases and the J gene end by 0 bases; junction bases not matched to a gene: 5. This chain's CDR3 is CASSEERGYQETQYF. CDR3 DNA: TGCGCCAGCAGCGAGGAGCGGGGGTACCAAGAGACCCAGTACTTC.

V gene TRBV7-9 combines with J gene TRBJ1-1; perhaps TRBD1 as D (6 bases). The germline V gene has CDR1 SEHNR and CDR2 FQNEAQ (reference sequence). Trimming stripped 0 bases from V and 1 base from J, with 9 bases between. CDR3 length: 15 residues. The CDR3 coding sequence is TGTGCCAGCAGCTTAGCAAGGGGGGGGAACACTGAAGCTTTCTTT. As protein: CASSLARGGNTEAFF. Complete variable domain (other parts from reference TRBV7-9 and TRBJ1-1): DTGVSQNPRHKITKRGQNVTFRCDPISEHNRLYWYRQTLGQGPEFLTYFQNEAQLEKSRLLSDRFSAERPKGSFSTLEIQRTEQGDSAMYLCASSLARGGNTEAFFGQGTRLTVV.

This clone was picked up a small number of times. V gene TRBV10-1 combines with J gene TRBJ2-1; D may be TRBD1 (5 bases). Trimming pared 0 bases from V and 8 bases from J, leaving 11 bases between. CDR3 size: 14 residues. The germline V gene has CDR1 WNHNN and CDR2 SYGVQD (reference sequence). The CDR3 bases are TGCGCCAGCAGTGAGTCAGGGGTTAACGATGAGCAGTTCTTC. Translation gives CASSESGVNDEQFF.

CDR3 sequence: CASSEIVGSYEQYF. The CDR3 coding sequence is TGTGCCAGCAGTGAAATAGTGGGGAGCTACGAGCAGTACTTC. The V call is TRBV6-1, the J call TRBJ2-7; weak D call: TRBD2 (5 bases). The CDR3 totals 14 residues. Germline values: CDR1 MNHNS, CDR2 SASEGT. Deletions cut 2 bases from V and 3 bases from J, with 11 bases between.

The CDR3 coding sequence is TGTGCCATCAGTGAGTCGGGGGGGGCGAATCAGCCCCAGCATTTT. This encodes CAISESGGANQPQHF. The chain carries TRBV10-3 and TRBJ1-5; D may be TRBD1 (6 bases). The CDR3 is 15 amino acids. Germline assignment: CDR1 ENHRY and CDR2 SYGVKD. V lost 0 bases, J lost 4 bases, and 10 bases lay in between.

This chain joins TRBV5-1 and TRBJ2-1, with 16 nucleotides matching TRBD2. J lost 4 bases, V lost 4 bases, and 14 bases had no gene match. The CDR3 contains 20 residues. In germline, CDR1 is SGHRS, CDR2 YFSETQ. The CDR3 region is CASSRKGTSGGAGGYNEQFF. CDR3 DNA: TGCGCCAGCAGCCGAAAAGGGACTAGCGGGGGGGCAGGGGGTTACAATGAGCAGTTCTTC.

The chain couples TRBV6-5 to TRBJ2-5, with 11 bases aligning to TRBD2. CDR3 length: 15 residues. Germline CDR1 and CDR2: MNHEY and SVGAGI. Trimming at V came to 5 bases and at J to 4 bases, leaving 6 bases not matched to a gene. DNA for the CDR3: TGTGCCAGCAGTCCGCTAGCGGGGGGAGGAGAGACCCAGTACTTC. It encodes CASSPLAGGGETQYF.

This clone has just a few counts. The sample holds other DNA sequences that translate to the same CDR3. V and J are TRBV19 and TRBJ1-1; D perhaps matches TRBD1 (5 bases). Trimming removed 5 bases from V and 0 bases from J, with 7 bases in between. There are 13 residues in the CDR3. Germline CDR1 LNHDA, CDR2 SQIVND (reference sequence). As DNA, the CDR3 is TGTGCCAGTAGTTCAGGGTTGAACACTGAAGCTTTCTTT. Amino acid sequence: CASSSGLNTEAFF.

The V call is TRBV6-5, the J call TRBJ2-7; 7 bases fit TRBD2. This CDR3 spans 14 amino acids. Unmatched junction bases numbered 7, after V lost 2 bases and J lost 6 bases. In germline, CDR1 is MNHEY, CDR2 SVGAGI. The CDR3 here is CASSYASGYGEQYF. For the CDR3, the DNA is TGTGCCAGCAGTTACGCTAGCGGTTATGGCGAGCAGTACTTC.

This clone has a single count. The V and J genes are TRBV28 and TRBJ1-5; D is ambiguous. The germline V gene has CDR1 MDHEN and CDR2 SYDVKM. The CDR3 sequence is 14 residues long. The V and J ends lost 9 bases and 0 bases respectively, with 12 bases between them. In nucleotides, the CDR3 is TGTGCCAGTGAGGCAGGCGGTAGCAATCAGCCCCAGCATTTT. Its translation: CASEAGGSNQPQHF.

This clone occurred a few times. Other DNA sequences within the sample encode an identical CDR3. This chain joins TRBV19 and TRBJ1-1; TRBD1 is a possible D gene (5 bases). Germline CDR1 reads LNHDA; CDR2 reads SQIVND (reference sequence). Trimming took 5 bases from V and 2 from J, leaving 9 bases between them. The CDR3 contains 13 residues. CDR3 bases: TGTGCCAGTAGTTCGGGGCTTAACACTGAAGCTTTCTTT. Translating gives CASSSGLNTEAFF.